This T cell receptor beta chain was recovered during a study of blood T cell repertoires in COVID-19. Overall study: PBMCs, B-cell-depleted T cells, or T cells were the source of the cDNA or gDNA that made up the material.

The germline V gene has CDR1 SGHRS and CDR2 YFSETQ. The V end was cut by 4 bases, the J end by 2 bases, with 12 bases between. This CDR3 is 15 amino acids long. Authors' data handling: Amplification from reference gene primers served as the basis for estimated nucleated cell counts. Using immunoSEQ multiplex PCR, the repertoire was profiled, and TCRdb retains in-frame clones only, with some absent. The V and J calls and clone size come from that table; D and trimming were worked out from the DNA. The data show about 130,000 clones, roughly 80% seen once. This chain links TRBV5-1 with TRBJ1-4; perhaps TRBD1 as D (6 bases). Sequencing used peripheral blood. This receptor was taken from a man aged 55 to 70 with acute or convalescent COVID-19. The CDR3 coding sequence is TGCGCCAGCAGCGTTGACAGGTCCACTAATGAAAAACTGTTTTTT. Protein sequence: CASSVDRSTNEKLFF.